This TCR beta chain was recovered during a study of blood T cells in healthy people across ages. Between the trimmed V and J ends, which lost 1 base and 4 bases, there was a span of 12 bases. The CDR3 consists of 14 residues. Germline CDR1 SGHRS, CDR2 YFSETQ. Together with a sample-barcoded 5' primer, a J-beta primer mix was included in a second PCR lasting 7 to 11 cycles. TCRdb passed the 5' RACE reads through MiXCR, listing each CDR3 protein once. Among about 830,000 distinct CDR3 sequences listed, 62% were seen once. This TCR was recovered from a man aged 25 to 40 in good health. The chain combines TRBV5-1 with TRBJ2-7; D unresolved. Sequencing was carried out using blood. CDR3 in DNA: TGCGCCAGCAGCTTGCGTGGGGAATGGTACGAGCAGTACTTC. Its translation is CASSLRGEWYEQYF.